Shown below are 16 T cell receptor beta chains from a single sample sequenced in a study of T-cell reconstitution after alpha-beta-depleted transplantation in children. The authors prepared the TCRbeta library with unique molecular identifiers. TCRdb reanalysed the PCR reads using MiXCR and keeps one entry per CDR3 protein. The data contain fewer than 550,000 distinct CDR3 sequences, 10% to 12% of them seen just once; the ten biggest clones take up approximately 14%. The source was PBMCs, mostly from graft donor cells, collected 180 days after TCRalphabeta/CD19-depleted stem cell transplant. Every receptor here comes from a female patient aged 2 to 10 who had a stem cell transplant for aplastic anemia, so the T cells may come from the graft donor.

This clonotype was detected many times. V usage is TRBV3-1 and J usage is TRBJ2-7, with a weak D call TRBD2 (6 bases). Germline CDR1 LGHDT, CDR2 YNNKEL (reference sequence). Trimming removed 4 bases at V and 1 base at J, with 17 bases between. The CDR3 spans 16 residues. The CDR3 is CASSPLAAGPSYEQYF. The CDR3, as DNA: TGTGCCAGCAGCCCATTAGCCGCGGGGCCATCCTACGAGCAGTACTTC.

This clonotype has more than one count but fewer than ten. CDR3 sequence (DNA): TGTGCCAGCAGCGTCGCCGGGGACAGGGTGTACGAGCAGTACTTC. Its translation is CASSVAGDRVYEQYF. The chain joins TRBV7-2 to TRBJ2-7; TRBD1 matches 9 bases. The V gene end was trimmed by 5 bases and the J gene end by 4 bases; junction bases not matched to a gene: 9. CDR3 size: 15 residues. CDR1 is SGHTA and CDR2 is FQGNSA in the germline V gene.

This chain joins TRBV4-1 and TRBJ2-5, with D possibly matching TRBD2 (5 bases). Germline CDR1 is MGHRA and CDR2 is YSYEKL. The germline V and J ends were trimmed by 3 bases and 1 base, with 21 bases remaining between them. The CDR3 covers 18 residues. The CDR3 spells CASSHDWIAERGQETQYF. The CDR3 DNA follows: TGCGCCAGCAGCCATGACTGGATTGCCGAACGGGGCCAAGAGACCCAGTACTTC.

The chain uses TRBV6-1 and TRBJ2-7; 7 bases line up with TRBD1. The germline CDR1 and CDR2 sequences are MNHNS and SASEGT. V lost 4 bases to trimming and J lost 2 bases; unmatched junction nucleotides: 11. The CDR3 extends over 16 amino acids. CDR3 coding DNA: TGTGCCAGCAGTGGGACAGGTTGGAGTCGGGCCTACGAGCAGTACGTC. Translation gives CASSGTGWSRAYEQYV.

V usage is TRBV4-3 and J usage is TRBJ1-3; no definite D call. CDR3 size: 15 residues. Trimming took 4 bases from V and 0 from J, leaving 10 bases between them. The germline V gene encodes CDR1 LGHNA and CDR2 YSLEER. The CDR3 nucleotides are TGCGCCAGCAGCCCGGGTGTGCTCTCTGGAAACACCATATATTTT. The encoded protein is CASSPGVLSGNTIYF.

The chain is built from TRBV14 and TRBJ2-1; TRBD2 matches 13 bases. This CDR3 comprises 17 residues. Germline V gives CDR1 SGHDN, CDR2 FVKESK. J was trimmed by 4 bases and V by 2 bases; bases with no gene match: 5. DNA for the CDR3: TGTGCCAGCAGCCAACTGGGGACTAGCGGGATTTACAATGAGCAGTTCTTC. It translates to CASSQLGTSGIYNEQFF.

This clonotype was found many times. The rearrangement joins TRBV29-1 to TRBJ1-1, with a tentative D call TRBD1 (5 bases). CDR3 length: 11 residues. V was shortened by 7 bases and J by 6 bases, with 12 bases between the two germline ends. From germline, CDR1 is SQVTM and CDR2 ANQGSEA. CDR3 DNA sequence: TGCAGCGGGACCTGGGGGGCTGAAGCTTTCTTT. Its translation: CSGTWGAEAFF.

This chain joins TRBV6-1 and TRBJ1-6; maybe TRBD1 (6 bases). V gave up 8 bases and J gave up 8 bases, with 19 bases separating them. Germline values: CDR1 MNHNS, CDR2 SASEGT. The CDR3 loop spans 15 amino acids. The CDR3 nucleotides read TGTGCCAGCGGCCCGGCGGGGGCTTTTTATTCACCCCTCCACTTT. This translates into CASGPAGAFYSPLHF.

This clonotype was seen at least ten times. The chain joins TRBV5-5 to TRBJ2-7; D is perhaps TRBD1 (6 bases). V lost 1 base, J lost 5 bases, and 10 bases lay in between. CDR3 length: 13 residues. CDR1 is SGHKS, CDR2 YYEKEE, per germline (reference sequence). The CDR3, as DNA: TGTGCCAGCAGCTTGCTCAGGGGCCACGAGCAGTACTTC. It specifies CASSLLRGHEQYF.

The chain carries TRBV3-1 and TRBJ2-7, with D perhaps TRBD1 (6 bases). From germline, CDR1 is LGHDT and CDR2 YNNKEL (reference sequence). V dropped 8 bases and J dropped 2 bases, with 13 bases sitting between them. The CDR3 loop spans 13 amino acids. CDR3 sequence: CASSDRATYEQYF. DNA of the CDR3: TGTGCCAGCTCGGACAGAGCCACCTACGAGCAGTACTTC.

This clonotype was recorded many times. The CDR3 here is CASRESDSLTYEQYV. Here the CDR3 DNA reads TGCGCCAGCCGTGAATCGGACAGCCTTACCTACGAGCAGTACGTC. The V gene is TRBV5-1, the J gene TRBJ2-7; TRBD1 might be the D (6 bases). CDR1 and CDR2 from the germline V gene are SGHRS and YFSETQ. The CDR3 has 15 residues. Deletions cut 7 bases from V and 2 bases from J, with 19 bases between.

A remark on this clonotype: The junction departs from the called germline gene at one end, perhaps through a read error. J is TRBJ2-5 and V is TRBV6-5; TRBD2 aligns across 7 bases. The germline V gene encodes CDR1 MNHEY and CDR2 SVGAGI. This CDR3 is built from 14 residues. The CDR3 DNA reads as TGTGCCAGCAGTTACTCCACTAGCGTAGGGACCCTGTACTTC. This translates into CASSYSTSVGTLYF.

This clonotype appeared many times. This rearrangement joins TRBV6-2 or TRBV6-3 to TRBJ2-7; D is unclear. V was trimmed by 2 bases and J by 1 base, leaving 3 bases between them. The germline CDR1 and CDR2 sequences are MNHEY and SVGEGT. The CDR3 covers 12 residues. CDR3 sequence (DNA): TGTGCCAGCAGTTACAGGTCCTACGAGCAGTACTTC. Its translation: CASSYRSYEQYF.

The J gene is TRBJ2-1, the V gene TRBV4-3; a possible D gene is TRBD2 (6 bases). V was clipped by 2 bases and J by 9 bases, with 14 bases between them. This CDR3 has 14 residues. Germline V lookup: CDR1 LGHNA, CDR2 YSLEER. CDR3 sequence (DNA): TGCGCCAGCAGCCAATTTCGGGGGTCTGGTGAGCAGTTCTTC. Translating gives CASSQFRGSGEQFF.

This clonotype was observed a handful of times. V and J are TRBV6-1 and TRBJ1-4, with TRBD1 matching over 7 bases. CDR3 length: 18 residues. Germline V gene lookup returns CDR1 MNHNS and CDR2 SASEGT. Unmatched junction bases numbered 13, after V lost 6 bases and J lost 0 bases. The CDR3 sequence: CASRGGRKSGSTNEKLFF. The CDR3 nucleotides read TGTGCCAGCAGAGGGGGCAGGAAATCAGGATCAACTAATGAAAAACTGTTTTTT.

This clonotype was found a few times. The chain recombines TRBV29-1 with TRBJ1-4, with TRBD1 matching over 9 bases. The germline gives CDR1 SQVTM, CDR2 ANQGSEA. V gave up 7 bases and J gave up 4 bases; unmatched junction bases: 4. CDR3 length: 13 amino acids. The CDR3 coding sequence is TGCAGCGCATACAGGGGGCTTAATGAAAAACTGTTTTTT. As protein: CSAYRGLNEKLFF.